This entry concerns a single T cell receptor beta chain. The junction and the germline gene differ at one end; a read error may be behind it. The data are from a study of CDR3 diversity in severe acne. This CDR3 has 16 amino acids. Germline CDR1 WSHSY, CDR2 SAAADI. TCRdb called the PCR reads again in MiXCR, with one record for every CDR3 protein. Of more than 70,000 distinct CDR3 sequences in the sample, less than 65% are singletons; the top ten hold around 10%. Sequenced: blood. The receptor was derived from a male donor with severe acne vulgaris. This rearrangement joins TRBV10-2 to TRBJ1-5; no clear D. CDR3 bases: TGTGCCAGCTCACCACCCTCGGAAAGTAGCAATCAGCCCCAGCATTTT. It is translated as CASSPPSESSNQPQHF.